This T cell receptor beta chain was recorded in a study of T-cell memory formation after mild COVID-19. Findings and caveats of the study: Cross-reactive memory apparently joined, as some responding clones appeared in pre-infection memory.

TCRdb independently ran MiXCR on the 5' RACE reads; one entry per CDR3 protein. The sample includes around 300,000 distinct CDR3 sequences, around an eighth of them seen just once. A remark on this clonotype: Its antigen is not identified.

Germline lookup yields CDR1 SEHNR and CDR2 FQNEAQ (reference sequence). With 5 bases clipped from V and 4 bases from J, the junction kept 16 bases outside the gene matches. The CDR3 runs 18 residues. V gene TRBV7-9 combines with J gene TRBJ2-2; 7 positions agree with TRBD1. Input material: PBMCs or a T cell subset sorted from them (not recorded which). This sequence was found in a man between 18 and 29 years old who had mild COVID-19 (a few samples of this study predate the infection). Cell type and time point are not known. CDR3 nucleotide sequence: TGTGCCAGCAGCATAATCCAACAGGGGCCACGTGGCACCGGGGAGCTGTTTTTT. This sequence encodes CASSIIQQGPRGTGELFF. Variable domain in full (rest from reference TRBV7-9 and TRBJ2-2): DTGVSQNPRHKITKRGQNVTFRCDPISEHNRLYWYRQTLGQGPEFLTYFQNEAQLEKSRLLSDRFSAERPKGSFSTLEIQRTEQGDSAMYLCASSIIQQGPRGTGELFFGEGSRLTVL.